This T cell receptor (beta chain) was documented in a study of vaccination effects on CD4 cells after COVID-19. Overall study context: It was a median of 72 days after the second dose that post-vaccine samples were obtained.

V dropped 4 bases and J dropped 5 bases, with 18 bases sitting between them. This CDR3 comprises 15 residues. The germline V gene has CDR1 SGHNT and CDR2 YYREEE (reference sequence). The table lists this clone with a few counts. Its antigen is as yet unknown. Using viral peptide pools, the ViraFEST assay grew out antigen-specific CD4+ T cells prior to sequencing. The culture ran for around 10 days before CD4+ T cells were isolated. All study participants received two doses of BNT162b2 or mRNA-1273 vaccine. The healthy vaccine recipients, who had no prior SARS-CoV-2 infection, showed negative nucleocapsid antibodies. Cultures had half their medium replaced with IL-2 medium on days 3 and 7. Measured with immunoSEQ multiplex PCR; TCRdb has only the in-frame clones, and not every one. The sample shows approximately 26,000 clones, over 75% of them seen only once.

This sequence joins TRBV5-4 and TRBJ2-5; a weak D match, TRBD2 (5 bases). The sequence came from a human donor who received a COVID-19 vaccine. Some clones in this sample may be carry-over from other donors' samples. The sequencing here drew on CD4+ T cells from PBMCs cultured with SARS-CoV-2 spike peptides, taken after COVID-19 vaccination. In DNA form, the CDR3 reads TGTGCCAGCAGCCAAGAAACCGGGGTGGTGGAGACCCAGTACTTC. It encodes CASSQETGVVETQYF. The entire variable domain, with the rest obtained from reference TRBV5-4 and TRBJ2-5, is as follows: ETGVTQSPTHLIKTRGQQVTLRCSSQSGHNTVSWYQQALGQGPQFIFQYYREEENGRGNFPPRFSGLQFPNYSSELNVNALELDDSALYLCASSQETGVVETQYFGPGTRLLVL.